This TCR beta chain derives from a study of tumor-infiltrating lymphocytes in primary liver carcinoma (dated by TCRdb to about 2017). In the study overall: Of the five patients (three men and two women, aged 30 to 69 years), four had hepatocellular carcinoma and one had combined HCC and intrahepatic cholangiocarcinoma. The tumors of the five patients were staged as T1-T3 N0M0, with maximum diameters ranging from roughly 4 to 10 cm. Roughly 3.65 to 7.13 million productive TCRbeta reads were obtained per sample, and no significant difference in read depth was found between tissue types. Across five regions of each liver tumor, along with adjacent normal tissue and blood, the study brought together TCRbeta repertoire sequencing, expression microarrays and whole-exome sequencing. TCRbeta repertoire sequencing covered 35 specimens from 5 patients: roughly 25 tumor regions, 5 adjacent noncancerous liver tissues and 5 peripheral blood samples. The 25 or so tumor region samples were profiled with Agilent mRNA microarrays so that TCRbeta repertoire diversity could be related to the local molecular phenotype. Technical replicate repertoires showed high reproducibility, with mean shared-clone rates about 0.91 and correlation coefficients above 0.95. The paper as a whole reports these results and caveats: Only roughly 8-25% of top clones appeared in all five regions of a tumor, which suggests that tumor-infiltrating T cells are spatially heterogeneous. Since the samples were bulk and unsorted, there was no way to compare CD4+ and CD8+ T cell repertoires. The study included only a handful of patients, and the authors note findings should be validated in a larger study. Because sequencing covered only the TCR beta chain and unpaired alpha chains were not captured, true repertoire diversity is likely underestimated. A significantly larger repertoire fraction was made up by the top 250 clones in tumors than in blood (p = 0.039). Pairs of tumor regions showed greater repertoire overlap (mean roughly 35%) than tumor-adjacent pairs (roughly 17%) or tumor-blood pairs (roughly 14%), which is consistent with antigen-driven expansion.

Without any cell sorting, total RNA and DNA were co-extracted from about 20-30 mg of bulk tissue using the AllPrep DNA/RNA mini kit. Surgical resection was performed in China between late 2015 and early 2016 on several patients with histopathologically diagnosed primary liver carcinoma. Chronic HBV infection was present in the patients, and the patients were treatment-naive at sampling. Five spatially separated regions were sampled from each tumor: the superior, inferior, left-lateral and right-lateral poles, plus the tumor centre. Histological examination found more than 80% viable tumor cells in every tumor sample. Fresh tumor and adjacent tissue pieces were bisected; one half was stored in RNAlater at -80°C, the other sent for histology. This clonotype came up once. Which antigen it targets is not known. One end of the junction is discordant with germline, which a read error may explain. From cysteine to phenylalanine, the CDR3 is 12 amino acids long. Just CDR3 DNA is preserved here, 36 bases in frame from base 1. For CDR1 and CDR2, the germline V gene lists SQVTM and ANQGSEA.

Starting from around 500 ng total RNA, TCRbeta-specific cDNA was produced by reverse transcription with a constant-region primer and ProtoScript II reverse transcriptase. TCRbeta libraries were built with three nested multiplex PCR rounds, a slightly modified ARM-PCR procedure. Multiplex TRBV1-TRBV30 forward primers and a Cbeta reverse primer were used in the first two PCR rounds, each of which was run for approximately 11 cycles. Sample barcodes and Illumina adapters were added in a final 25-cycle PCR using Deep VentR polymerase. Before sequencing, amplicons of 200-500 bp were gel-purified using a QIAquick gel extraction kit. An Illumina HiSeq 2500 was used to sequence the TCRbeta amplicons, generating 250-bp paired-end reads. The study's processing was this. Trimmomatic v0.33 was used to quality-trim the reads, and FLASH v1.2.11 was used to merge paired reads so that full CDR3 sequences could be recovered. MiGEC v1.2.1b assigned V, D and J germline segments to the rearranged TCRbeta sequences. Clonotype statistics, along with Shannon-Wiener diversity indices, were calculated using VDJtools v1.0.0. To reduce sampling bias, subsequent analyses other than the diversity analysis used only the 250 most abundant clonotypes in each sample. The raw public reads went through TCRdb reprocessing: fastp at Q25, MiXCR clone calling, in-frame beta chains kept. Entries are consolidated by CDR3 protein sequence, retaining the most common genes and DNA. V and J calls and clone size were set by TCRdb, not the authors. The sample has more than 100,000 distinct CDR3 sequences on record, approximately 70% of them singletons. Around 9% of the sample belongs to the ten largest clones.

The sample comprised liver tumor tissue from sampling region 1. The cell subset or site label here, explained by the study, means: tumor region T1, superior pole. The chain uses TRBV29-1 and TRBJ1-2; the D region possibly corresponds to TRBD1 (5 bases align). This clonotype was sampled from a woman in her sixties or seventies with primary liver carcinoma and hepatitis B virus infection. CDR3 protein: CSVEDMGYGYTF. The DNA reads TGTAGTGTTGAGGACATGGGCTATGGCTACACCTTC. Joined to the reference TRBV29-1 and TRBJ1-2 proteins, this CDR3 gives the full variable domain: SAVISQKPSRDICQRGTSLTIQCQVDSQVTMMFWYRQQPGQSLTLIATANQGSEATYESGFVIDKFPISRPNLTFSTLTVSNMSPEDSSIYLCSVEDMGYGYTFGSGTRLTVV.